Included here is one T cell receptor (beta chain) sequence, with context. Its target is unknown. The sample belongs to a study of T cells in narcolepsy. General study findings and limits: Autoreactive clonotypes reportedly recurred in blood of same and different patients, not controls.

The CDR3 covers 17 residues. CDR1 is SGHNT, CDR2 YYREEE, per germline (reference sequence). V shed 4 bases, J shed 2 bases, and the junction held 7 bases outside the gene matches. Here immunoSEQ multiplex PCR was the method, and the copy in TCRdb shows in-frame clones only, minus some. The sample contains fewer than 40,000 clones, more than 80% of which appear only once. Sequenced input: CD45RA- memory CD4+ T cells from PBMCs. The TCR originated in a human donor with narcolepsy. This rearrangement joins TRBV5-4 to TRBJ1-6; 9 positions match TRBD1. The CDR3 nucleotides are TGTGCCAGCAGCGCATCCGGGACAGGGACCTATAATTCACCCCTCCACTTT. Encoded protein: CASSASGTGTYNSPLHF.